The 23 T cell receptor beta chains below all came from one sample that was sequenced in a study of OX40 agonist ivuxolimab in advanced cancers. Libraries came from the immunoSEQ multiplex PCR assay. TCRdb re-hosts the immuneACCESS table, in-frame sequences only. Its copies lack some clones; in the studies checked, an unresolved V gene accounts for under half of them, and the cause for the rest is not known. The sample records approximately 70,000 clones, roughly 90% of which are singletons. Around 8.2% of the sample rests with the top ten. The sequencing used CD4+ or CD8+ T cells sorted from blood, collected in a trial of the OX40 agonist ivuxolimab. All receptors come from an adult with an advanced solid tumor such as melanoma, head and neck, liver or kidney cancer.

DNA of the CDR3: TGTGCCAGCAGCCTCGTCGGGACTAAAGCTTTCTTT. Residues: CASSLVGTKAFF. The chain is built from TRBV14 and TRBJ1-1; D is perhaps TRBD1 (5 bases). V lost 4 bases, J lost 9 bases, and 12 bases lay in between. From germline, CDR1 is SGHDN and CDR2 FVKESK. The CDR3 sequence is 12 residues long.

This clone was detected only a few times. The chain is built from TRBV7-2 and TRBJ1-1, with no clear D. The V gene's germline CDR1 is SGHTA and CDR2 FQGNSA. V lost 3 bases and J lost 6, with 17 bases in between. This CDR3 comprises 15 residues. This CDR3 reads CASSFTRLSDSEAFF. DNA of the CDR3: TGTGCCAGCAGCTTTACCCGGTTGTCTGATTCTGAAGCTTTCTTT.

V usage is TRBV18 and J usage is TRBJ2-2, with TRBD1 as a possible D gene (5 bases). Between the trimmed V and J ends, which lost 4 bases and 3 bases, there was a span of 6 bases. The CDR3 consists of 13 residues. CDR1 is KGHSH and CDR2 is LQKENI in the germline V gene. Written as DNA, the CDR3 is TGTGCCAGCTCACGGGGCGACACCGGGGAGCTGTTTTTT. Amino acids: CASSRGDTGELFF.

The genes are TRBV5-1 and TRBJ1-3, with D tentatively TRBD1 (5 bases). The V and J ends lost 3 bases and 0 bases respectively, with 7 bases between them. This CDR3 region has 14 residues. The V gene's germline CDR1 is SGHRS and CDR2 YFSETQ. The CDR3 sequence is CASSSGFSGNTIYF. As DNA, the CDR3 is TGCGCCAGCAGCTCAGGGTTCTCTGGAAACACCATATATTTT.

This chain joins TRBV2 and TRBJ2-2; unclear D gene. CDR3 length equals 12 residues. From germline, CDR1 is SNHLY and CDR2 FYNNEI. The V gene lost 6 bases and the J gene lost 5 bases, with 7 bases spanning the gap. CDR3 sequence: CASRKDTGELFF. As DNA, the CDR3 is TGTGCCAGCAGAAAGGATACCGGGGAGCTGTTTTTT.

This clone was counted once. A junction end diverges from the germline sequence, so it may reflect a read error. The CDR3: CRGARYNEQFF. Written as DNA, the CDR3 is TGTCGGGGGGCCCGATACAATGAGCAGTTCTTC. The V and J genes are TRBV20-1 and TRBJ2-1; TRBD2 is a possible D gene (7 bases). The CDR3 is made up of 11 amino acids. The germline CDR1 and CDR2 sequences are DFQATT and SNEGSKA (reference sequence).

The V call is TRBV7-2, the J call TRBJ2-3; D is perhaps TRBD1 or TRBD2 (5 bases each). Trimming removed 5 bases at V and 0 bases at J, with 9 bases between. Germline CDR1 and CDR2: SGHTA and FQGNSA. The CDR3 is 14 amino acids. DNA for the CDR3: TGTGCCAGCAGCCGGGGACCTAGCACAGATACGCAGTATTTT. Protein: CASSRGPSTDTQYF.

CDR3 amino acids: CSGTGSNEQYF. CDR3 nucleotide sequence: TGCAGCGGGACAGGGTCCAACGAGCAGTACTTC. The gene calls are TRBV29-1 and TRBJ2-5; 8 bases fit TRBD1. The J call is in doubt because the DNA end fits TRBJ2-7 better. CDR3 length: 11 amino acids. The germline gives CDR1 SQVTM, CDR2 ANQGSEA.

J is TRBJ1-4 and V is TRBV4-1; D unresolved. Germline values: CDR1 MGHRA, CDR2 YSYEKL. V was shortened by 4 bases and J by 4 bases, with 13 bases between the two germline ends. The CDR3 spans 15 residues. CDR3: CASSPPGGHNEKLFF. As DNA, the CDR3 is TGCGCCAGCAGCCCGCCGGGAGGCCATAATGAAAAACTGTTTTTT.

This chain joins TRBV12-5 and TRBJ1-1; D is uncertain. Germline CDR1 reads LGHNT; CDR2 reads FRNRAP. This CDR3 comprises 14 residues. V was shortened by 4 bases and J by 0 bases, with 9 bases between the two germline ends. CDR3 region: CASGSLPMNTEAFF. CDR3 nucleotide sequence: TGTGCTAGTGGTTCCCTCCCTATGAACACTGAAGCTTTCTTT. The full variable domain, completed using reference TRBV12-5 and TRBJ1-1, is DARVTQTPRHKVTEMGQEVTMRCQPILGHNTVFWYRQTMMQGLELLAYFRNRAPLDDSGMPKDRFSAEMPDATLATLKIQPSEPRDSAVYFCASGSLPMNTEAFFGQGTRLTVV.

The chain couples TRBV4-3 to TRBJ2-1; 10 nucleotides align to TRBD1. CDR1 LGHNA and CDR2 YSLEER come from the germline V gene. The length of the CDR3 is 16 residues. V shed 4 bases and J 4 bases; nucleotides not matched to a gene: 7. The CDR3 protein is CASSPRPGQGYNEQFF. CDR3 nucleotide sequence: TGCGCCAGCAGCCCCCGACCGGGACAGGGGTACAATGAGCAGTTCTTC.

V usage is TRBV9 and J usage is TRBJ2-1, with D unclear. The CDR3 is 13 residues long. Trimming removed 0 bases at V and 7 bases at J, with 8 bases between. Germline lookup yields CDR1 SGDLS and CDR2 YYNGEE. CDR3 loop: CASSVEPPNEQFF. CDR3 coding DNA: TGTGCCAGCAGCGTAGAACCGCCGAATGAGCAGTTCTTC.

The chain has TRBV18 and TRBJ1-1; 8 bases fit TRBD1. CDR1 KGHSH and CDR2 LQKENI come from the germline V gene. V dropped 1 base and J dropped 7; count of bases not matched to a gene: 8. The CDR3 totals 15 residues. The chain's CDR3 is CASSPLAGGVGEAFF. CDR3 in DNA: TGTGCCAGCTCACCACTGGCAGGGGGCGTAGGTGAAGCTTTCTTT.

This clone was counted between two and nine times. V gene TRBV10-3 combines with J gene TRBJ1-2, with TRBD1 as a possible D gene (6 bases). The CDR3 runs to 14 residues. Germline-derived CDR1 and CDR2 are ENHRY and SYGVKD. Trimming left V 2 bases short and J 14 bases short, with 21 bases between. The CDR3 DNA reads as TGTGCCATCAGTGAGCCGACTCGGGACACCCGAAGGACCTTC. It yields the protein CAISEPTRDTRRTF.

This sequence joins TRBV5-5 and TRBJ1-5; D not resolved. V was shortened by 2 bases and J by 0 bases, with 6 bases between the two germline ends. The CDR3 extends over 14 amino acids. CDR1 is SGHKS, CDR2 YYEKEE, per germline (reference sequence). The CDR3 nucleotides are TGTGCCAGCAGCTTTCTCGATAGCAATCAGCCCCAGCATTTT. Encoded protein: CASSFLDSNQPQHF.

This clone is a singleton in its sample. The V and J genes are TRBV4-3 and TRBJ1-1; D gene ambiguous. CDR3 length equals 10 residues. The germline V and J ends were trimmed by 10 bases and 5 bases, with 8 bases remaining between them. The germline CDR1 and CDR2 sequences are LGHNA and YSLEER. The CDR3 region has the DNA TGCGCCAACGGAGGGACTGAAGCTTTCTTT. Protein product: CANGGTEAFF.

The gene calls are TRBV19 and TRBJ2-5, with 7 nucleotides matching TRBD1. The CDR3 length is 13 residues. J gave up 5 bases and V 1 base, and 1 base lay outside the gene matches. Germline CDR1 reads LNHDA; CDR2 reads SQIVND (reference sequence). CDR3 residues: CASSIGRGETQYF. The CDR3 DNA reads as TGTGCCAGTAGTATAGGCAGGGGGGAGACCCAGTACTTC.

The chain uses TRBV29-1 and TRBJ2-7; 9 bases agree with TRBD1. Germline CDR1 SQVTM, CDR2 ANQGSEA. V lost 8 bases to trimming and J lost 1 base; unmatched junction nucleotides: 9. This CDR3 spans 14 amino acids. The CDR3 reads CSHSPGTGSYEQYF. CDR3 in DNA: TGCAGCCACTCGCCCGGGACAGGGTCCTACGAGCAGTACTTC.

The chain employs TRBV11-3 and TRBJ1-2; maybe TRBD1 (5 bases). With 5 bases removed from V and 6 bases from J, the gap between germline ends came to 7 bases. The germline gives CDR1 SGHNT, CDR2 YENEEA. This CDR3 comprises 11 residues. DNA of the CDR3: TGTGCCAGCAGCCAAGGGGATGGCTACACCTTC. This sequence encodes CASSQGDGYTF.

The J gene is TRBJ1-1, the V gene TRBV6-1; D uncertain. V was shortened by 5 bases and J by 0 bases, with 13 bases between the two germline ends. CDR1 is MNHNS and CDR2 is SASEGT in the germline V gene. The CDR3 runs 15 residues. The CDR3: CASSLDGRVNTEAFF. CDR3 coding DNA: TGTGCCAGCAGTCTGGATGGACGGGTGAACACTGAAGCTTTCTTT.

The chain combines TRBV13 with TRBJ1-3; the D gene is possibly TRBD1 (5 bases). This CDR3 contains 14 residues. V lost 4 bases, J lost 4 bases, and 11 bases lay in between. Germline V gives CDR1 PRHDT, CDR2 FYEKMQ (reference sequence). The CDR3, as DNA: TGTGCCAGCAGCTCCCAGGGATACGGAAACACCATATATTTT. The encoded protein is CASSSQGYGNTIYF.

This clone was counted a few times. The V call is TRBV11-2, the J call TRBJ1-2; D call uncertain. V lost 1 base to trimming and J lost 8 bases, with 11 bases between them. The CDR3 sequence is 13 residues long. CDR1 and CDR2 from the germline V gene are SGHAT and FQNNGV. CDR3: CASSLAPLGGYTF. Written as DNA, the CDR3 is TGTGCCAGCAGCTTAGCCCCGCTGGGCGGCTACACCTTC.

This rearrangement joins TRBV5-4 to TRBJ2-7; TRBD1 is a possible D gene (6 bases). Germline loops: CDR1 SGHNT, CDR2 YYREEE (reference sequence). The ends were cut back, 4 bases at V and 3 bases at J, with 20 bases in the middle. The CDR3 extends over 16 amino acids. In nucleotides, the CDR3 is TGTGCCAGCAGCGTTAACCGGGACAAGTCTTTCTACGAGCAGTACTTC. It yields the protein CASSVNRDKSFYEQYF.